The entry that follows covers one T cell receptor beta chain sequence. High-throughput TCR beta sequencing covered peripheral CD8+ and CD4+ T cells. The ends lost 3 bases at V and 7 bases at J; junction bases unmatched: 5. This CDR3 is built from 12 residues. Germline-derived CDR1 and CDR2 are DFQATT and SNEGSKA (reference sequence). This sample was taken from a study of CD8 T cells in Susac syndrome. Roughly 0.45 to 1 ug RNA was reverse transcribed with random hexamers. Via MiXCR, TCRdb re-called the immunoSEQ multiplex PCR reads, giving one row per CDR3 protein. The repertoire consists of about 120,000 distinct CDR3 sequences, with about 93% occurring once and the leading ten covering around 0.2%.

V usage is TRBV20-1 and J usage is TRBJ2-7; 8 nucleotides agree with TRBD1. Sample: CD8+ T cells from PBMCs. The TCR sequence derives from a human donor with Susac syndrome. The CDR3 region is CSARMDRAEQYF. CDR3 nucleotide sequence: TGCAGTGCTAGGATGGACAGGGCGGAGCAGTACTTC.